One and the same sample provided the 17 T cell receptor beta chains below, sequenced in a study of T cell changes during pregnancy in multiple sclerosis. Sequencing used immunoSEQ multiplex PCR; TCRdb keeps in-frame clones, though not all of them. Among 45,000 to 60,000 clones, about 91% were seen once, and the ten largest hold 0.2%. Here the sequenced sample was CD4+ T cells from peripheral blood mononuclear cells, taken in the second trimester of pregnancy. These receptor sequences come from a female donor with multiple sclerosis, enrolled in a pregnancy study.

This chain joins TRBV6-1 and TRBJ2-3; 9 bases fit TRBD1. The V segment lost 5 bases and the J segment 3 bases; nucleotides outside the gene matches: 6. Germline values: CDR1 MNHNS, CDR2 SASEGT. CDR3 length: 15 residues. For the CDR3, the DNA is TGTGCCAGCAGTTCACAGGGGGCGTCTACAGATACGCAGTATTTT. Translating it yields CASSSQGASTDTQYF.

J is TRBJ1-2 and V is TRBV5-8; D remains ambiguous. Germline CDR1 and CDR2: SGHTS and YDEGEE. V lost 1 base and J lost 3, with 16 bases in between. The CDR3 runs to 16 residues. CDR3 protein: CASSLSLLTGDYGYTF. The CDR3 DNA reads as TGTGCCAGCAGCTTGTCTCTGCTCACCGGGGACTATGGCTACACCTTC. The full variable domain, its missing parts supplied by reference TRBV5-8 and TRBJ1-2, is EAGVTQSPTHLIKTRGQQATLRCSPISGHTSVYWYQQALGLGLQFLLWYDEGEERNRGNFPPRFSGRQFPNYSSELNVNALELEDSALYLCASSLSLLTGDYGYTFGSGTRLTVV.

This chain connects TRBV9 to TRBJ1-1; 8 bases are shared with TRBD1. Germline CDR1 is SGDLS and CDR2 is YYNGEE. The V segment lost 3 bases and the J segment 4 bases; nucleotides outside the gene matches: 5. The CDR3 has 14 residues. The CDR3, as DNA: TGTGCCAGCAGCGCCGTAACAGGGGGCACTGAAGCTTTCTTT. Translating it yields CASSAVTGGTEAFF.

The rearrangement links TRBV7-8 to TRBJ2-6; possible D gene TRBD1, 6 bases. V gave up 2 bases and J gave up 2 bases, with 22 bases separating them. Germline CDR1 is SGHVS and CDR2 is FQNEAQ. The length of the CDR3 is 20 residues. CDR3 DNA: TGTGCCAGCAGCTTATTCTCTAGTCAAATTGGGGGCACTGGGGCCAACGTCCTGACTTTC. As protein: CASSLFSSQIGGTGANVLTF.

The chain is built from TRBV9 and TRBJ1-2; TRBD1 matches at 10 bases. Germline CDR1 reads SGDLS; CDR2 reads YYNGEE. The junction had 4 bases not matched to a gene; V was cut back by 2 bases and J by 6 bases. This CDR3 spans 14 amino acids. The CDR3 reads CASSVETGGNGYTF. The CDR3 region has the DNA TGTGCCAGCAGCGTTGAGACAGGGGGCAATGGCTACACCTTC.

V is TRBV2 and J is TRBJ1-1; 9 bases line up with TRBD1. Germline V CDR1 and CDR2: SNHLY, FYNNEI. The CDR3 covers 14 residues. With V trimmed by 6 bases and J by 6 bases, 8 bases remained unmatched. This CDR3 is CASRGQGPTPEAFF. The CDR3 region has the DNA TGTGCCAGCAGGGGACAGGGACCGACACCTGAAGCTTTCTTT.

This chain joins TRBV9 and TRBJ2-1, with D maybe TRBD1 (7 bases). V was cut by 1 base and J by 10 bases, with 18 bases left in between. Per germline, CDR1 SGDLS and CDR2 YYNGEE. The CDR3 has 15 residues. In DNA form, the CDR3 reads TGTGCCAGCAGCGTATCCGGGAGTCTCAGGGGGGAGCAGTTCTTC. Amino acids: CASSVSGSLRGEQFF.

The chain couples TRBV11-2 to TRBJ2-1; 7 nucleotides line up with TRBD2. The germline CDR1 and CDR2 sequences are SGHAT and FQNNGV. The CDR3 length is 16 residues. Trimming at V came to 1 base and at J to 4 bases, leaving 7 bases not matched to a gene. CDR3 in amino acids: CASSLVFPSGYNEQFF. CDR3 coding DNA: TGTGCCAGCAGCTTAGTCTTTCCTAGCGGATACAATGAGCAGTTCTTC.

This clone has more than one count but fewer than ten. The chain links TRBV10-1 to TRBJ2-7, with 7 bases aligning to TRBD2. The CDR3 is 15 amino acids. The J segment lost 6 bases and the V segment lost 0 bases, leaving 8 bases of the junction unmatched. Germline CDR1 is WNHNN and CDR2 is SYGVQD (reference sequence). For the CDR3, the DNA is TGCGCCAGCAGTGAGTCGGGCGGGGGATACGGCGAGCAGTACTTC. Residues: CASSESGGGYGEQYF.

This chain uses TRBV5-1 with TRBJ1-2; D might be TRBD1 (5 bases). Trimming took 4 bases from V and 8 from J, leaving 18 bases between them. From germline, CDR1 is SGHRS and CDR2 YFSETQ. CDR3 length equals 14 residues. The CDR3, as DNA: TGCGCCAGCAGCCCAGATCCCCAGGGATTAGGCTACACCTTC. Its translation: CASSPDPQGLGYTF.

The chain employs TRBV27 and TRBJ1-1, with TRBD1 as a possible D gene (6 bases). Trimming stripped 2 bases from V and 2 bases from J, with 9 bases between. This CDR3 spans 14 amino acids. Germline V gene lookup returns CDR1 MNHEY and CDR2 SMNVEV (reference sequence). The CDR3: CASSLNRANTEAFF. The CDR3 DNA sequence: TGTGCCAGCAGTTTAAACAGGGCTAACACTGAAGCTTTCTTT.

The CDR3 loop reads CASSFRLAGEYEQYF. CDR3 DNA: TGTGCCAGCAGCTTCAGACTAGCGGGAGAGTACGAGCAGTACTTC. This chain joins TRBV11-2 and TRBJ2-7; 12 bases match TRBD2. CDR1 and CDR2 (germline): SGHAT, FQNNGV. The CDR3 sequence is 15 residues long. The trim removed 3 bases at V and 4 bases at J, leaving 4 bases unmatched.

The chain is built from TRBV19 and TRBJ2-7; 7 bases align to TRBD1. The CDR3 runs 13 residues. V shed 3 bases and J 6 bases; nucleotides not matched to a gene: 5. Germline V gives CDR1 LNHDA, CDR2 SQIVND (reference sequence). The CDR3 DNA is TGTGCCAGTAGTATCACAGGGGATTTCGAGCAGTACTTC. It yields the protein CASSITGDFEQYF.

There are a few counts of this clone. The chain couples TRBV7-6 to TRBJ1-1; 10 bases fit TRBD1. With V trimmed by 6 bases and J by 10 bases, 8 bases remained unmatched. CDR1 SGHVS and CDR2 FNYEAQ come from the germline V gene. The CDR3 runs to 13 residues. The CDR3 bases are TGTGCCAGCAGTTCGGGACAGGGGAGCCGAGCTTTCTTT. This encodes CASSSGQGSRAFF.

V is TRBV10-3 and J is TRBJ1-2; 8 positions agree with TRBD1. The CDR3 length is 15 residues. V lost 6 bases and J lost 4; bases outside the gene matches: 10. The germline V gene encodes CDR1 ENHRY and CDR2 SYGVKD. The CDR3 reads CAIRARQGAFYGYTF. The CDR3 region has the DNA TGTGCCATCAGGGCCCGGCAGGGGGCATTCTATGGCTACACCTTC.

The chain uses TRBV27 and TRBJ1-1; D is uncertain. Between the trimmed V and J ends, which lost 6 bases and 7 bases, there was a span of 18 bases. The germline V gene encodes CDR1 MNHEY and CDR2 SMNVEV (reference sequence). This CDR3 comprises 14 residues. CDR3 region: CASSPNPVPIEAFF. The DNA of the CDR3 is TGTGCCAGCAGCCCTAACCCCGTCCCGATTGAAGCTTTCTTT.

V is TRBV6-4 and J is TRBJ1-1; the D gene is possibly TRBD1 (5 bases). The CDR3 is made up of 15 amino acids. CDR1 and CDR2 from the germline V gene are MRHNA and SNTAGT. Trimming took off 6 bases at V and 5 bases at J, with 19 bases between the two ends. CDR3 region: CASRQRDGGSTEAFF. CDR3 bases: TGTGCCAGCAGACAAAGGGACGGAGGGTCTACTGAAGCTTTCTTT.